This TCR beta chain was retrieved from a study of T cells in Graves' hyperthyroidism and ophthalmopathy (dated by TCRdb to between 2017 and 2020). Concerning the study at large: Peripheral blood samples were taken at the time of initial diagnosis, prior to any treatment. The 90 to 100 discovery patients were randomly divided into training and test sets at a 7:3 ratio. According to the paper, TCR Vbeta CDR3 sequencing was carried out on approximately 140 peripheral blood samples, which came from fewer than 50 ophthalmopathy, roughly 75 hyperthyroidism and approximately 17 progressor patients. In addition, the study compared T-cell repertoires in thyroid tissue and in blood from a handful of Graves' hyperthyroidism patients. After blood sampling, hyperthyroidism patients were treated with methimazole at a starting dose of 30 mg daily, and ophthalmopathy patients were treated with high-dose intravenous methylprednisolone. To identify distinguishing TCR V-J signatures, a discovery cohort of 90 to 100 patients was used, comprising some 45 with Graves' ophthalmopathy and some 57 with stable Graves' hyperthyroidism. Whether ophthalmopathy could be predicted prospectively was tested in an independent validation cohort made up of under 20 hyperthyroidism patients plus 17 patients who later progressed to ophthalmopathy. Summary of the overall study and its limitations: Sample size was not statistically predetermined, and investigators were not blinded to group allocation. Most expanded thyroid clonotypes (frequency above 0.001) were also found in blood, which suggests that blood repertoires may mirror thyroid immune responses. In validation, the model predicted progression to ophthalmopathy a median of roughly six months before onset, with approximately 71% sensitivity and around 76% specificity. In cross-validation, a model built on a 13 V-J signature told ophthalmopathy apart from stable hyperthyroidism with 87.88% sensitivity and around 83% specificity, and in testing the same model reached 80%/75%.

Graves' hyperthyroidism was defined as stable when no progression to ophthalmopathy occurred over 18 months of follow-up. Hyperthyroidism patients were newly diagnosed, had a disease duration of under 2 months, and were aged 18 to 65 years. Patients with uncontrolled infections, other autoimmune diseases, pregnancy or lactation were excluded. Clinical symptoms, serum thyroxine and TRAb, thyroid ultrasound, and orbital computed tomography formed the basis for the diagnoses. PBMCs were isolated from 10 ml of fresh peripheral blood by Ficoll-Paque density gradient centrifugation. Total RNA was extracted with Trizol reagent, and quality was checked on an Agilent 2100 Bioanalyzer. Including cysteine and phenylalanine, the CDR3 has 15 amino acids. The kept DNA is CDR3 alone, 45 bases in frame from the first base. For this chain, trimming is 5 bases at the V end and 2 bases at the J end, and the number of junction bases without a gene match is 5. The CDR1 and CDR2 encoded by the germline V gene are SGHTA and FQGNSA.

This clonotype showed up many times. Its specific antigen is unknown. No base quality information exists; no much larger clone differs at one position. Amplification of TCR beta CDR3 regions was carried out from RNA transcripts. A first-round RT-PCR of the TCR CDR3 used the HTBI primer set with the Qiagen OneStep RT-PCR kit. Libraries were constructed in a second round of multiplex PCR, after which size selection and purification were performed. The libraries were sequenced on an Illumina HiSeq2000 using paired-end 100 bp reads. The paper's data handling went like this. SOAPnuke was used to process the raw data, removing reads that contained adapters or uncalled bases, had a mean Phred below 15, or lacked an exact match to the constant primer or identifier. High-quality paired reads were merged with COPE v1.2.5, and unique nucleotide sequences were defined as clonotypes. MiTCR v1.1 was used to align the clonotypes against IMGT TRBV, TRBD and TRBJ reference segments. Analysis was restricted to V-J combinations with a frequency above 0.0001, which covered approximately 99% of repertoires. A TCS score was defined as the ratio of F50 (clonal expansion) to E x V (chaos), with BLOSUM62-based TCRdist applied between CDR3 peptides within each V-J. Welch's t-statistics and random forest reduced around 520 V-J features to fewer than 15, which were used in a naive Bayes classifier (R e1071). TCRdb reran the public reads through fastp at Q25 and MiXCR, keeping productive beta chains. Entries are consolidated by CDR3 protein sequence, retaining the most common genes and DNA. These V and J calls originate from TCRdb's pipeline instead of the authors' own analysis. Across this sample there are 300,000 to 400,000 distinct CDR3 sequences, with 13% seen only once. The top ten constitute roughly 9.2% of the sample.

This TCR was sampled from a woman younger than 30 with Graves' hyperthyroidism. The sequence is built from TRBV7-2 and TRBJ2-3; a stretch of 9 junction bases matches TRBD2. The sequenced material came from blood. The DNA is TGTGCCAGCAGCCCGCGGGGGGGGCACACAGATACGCAGTATTTT. The resulting protein is CASSPRGGHTDTQYF.